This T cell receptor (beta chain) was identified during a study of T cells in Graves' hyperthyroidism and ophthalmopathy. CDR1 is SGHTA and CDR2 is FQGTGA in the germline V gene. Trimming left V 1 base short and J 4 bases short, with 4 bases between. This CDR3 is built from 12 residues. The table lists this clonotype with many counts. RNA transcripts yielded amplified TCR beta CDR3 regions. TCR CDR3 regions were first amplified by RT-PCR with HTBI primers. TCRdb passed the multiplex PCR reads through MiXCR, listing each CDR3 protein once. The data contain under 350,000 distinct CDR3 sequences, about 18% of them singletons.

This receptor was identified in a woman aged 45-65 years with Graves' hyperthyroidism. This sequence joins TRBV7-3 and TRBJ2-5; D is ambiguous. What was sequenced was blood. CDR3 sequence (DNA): TGTGCCAGCAGCTTAAGTGGAGAGACCCAGTACTTC. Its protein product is CASSLSGETQYF.